The TCR beta chain under discussion was sequenced for a study of blood T cell repertoires in COVID-19 (dated by TCRdb to 2019 to 2021). Looking at the study overall: Collaborator samples came from the United States, Italy and Spain and covered acute and convalescent phases of COVID-19. The prospective study material was composed of cDNA or gDNA derived from T cells, B-cell-depleted T cells, or PBMCs. The dataset comprised deeply sampled blood TCRbeta repertoires from subjects exposed to, actively infected with, or recovered from COVID-19. Where HLA class I and class II types were available, the types were taken from metadata supplied by the sample provider, not from assay-based typing. Samples were obtained from the ongoing ImmuneRACE study (first 160 participants) and from 1,254 subjects provided by 6 global collaborators. Nearly every sample came with metadata listing a de-identified subject ID, COVID-19 status, age in years and sex. The repertoires were released in a freely available public database intended as a resource for research on the immune response to SARS-CoV-2. Overall results and qualifications from the work: The quantity of clinical and demographic metadata differed by source and by participant and was supplied without curation.

Collaborating institutions collected whole blood in K2EDTA tubes following their own protocols. For TCRbeta analysis, collaborators shipped samples in one of three forms: frozen whole blood, isolated PBMCs, or DNA extracted from either of those sample types. Notes on this clone: This receptor's antigen is unknown. No much larger clone is present one base from it, and per-base qualities are unavailable.

TCRbeta CDR3 regions were amplified from genomic DNA by means of the immunoSEQ Assay, a bias-controlled multiplex PCR. The source study handled its data this way. The number of nucleated cells in each sample was estimated from the amplification of reference gene primers within the assay. To quantify the absolute abundance of each unique TCRbeta CDR3 rearrangement, sequence reads were collapsed and filtered. Productive Simpson clonality was computed per sample as the square root of Simpson's diversity index over productive rearrangements. TCRdb mirrors the immuneACCESS table, restricted to in-frame sequences. Some clones are absent from its copies; in checked studies, under half trace to an unresolved V gene, and the reason for the others is unknown. V, J and clone size are those of that table, while D and trimming were read from the DNA. This sample holds hundreds of thousands of clones; about 68% were observed only once. The top ten hold around 3.2% of the sample.

Germline trimming amounts to 5 bases on V and 3 bases on J, with 4 as the count of junction bases outside the gene matches. The CDR3 runs 15 residues from the cysteine to the phenylalanine. Kept here is only the CDR3 DNA, which spans 45 bases and is read in frame from base 1. The germline V gene supplies CDR1 SGHRS and CDR2 YFSETQ. Input material: peripheral blood. The TCR comes from a woman of 80 years or more with acute or convalescent COVID-19. The rearrangement combines TRBV5-1 with TRBJ2-3, with 12 middle bases fitting TRBD1. The CDR3 loop reads CASRGTGGLTDTQYF. The DNA sequence is as follows: TGCGCCAGCAGAGGGACAGGGGGCCTGACAGATACGCAGTATTTT.